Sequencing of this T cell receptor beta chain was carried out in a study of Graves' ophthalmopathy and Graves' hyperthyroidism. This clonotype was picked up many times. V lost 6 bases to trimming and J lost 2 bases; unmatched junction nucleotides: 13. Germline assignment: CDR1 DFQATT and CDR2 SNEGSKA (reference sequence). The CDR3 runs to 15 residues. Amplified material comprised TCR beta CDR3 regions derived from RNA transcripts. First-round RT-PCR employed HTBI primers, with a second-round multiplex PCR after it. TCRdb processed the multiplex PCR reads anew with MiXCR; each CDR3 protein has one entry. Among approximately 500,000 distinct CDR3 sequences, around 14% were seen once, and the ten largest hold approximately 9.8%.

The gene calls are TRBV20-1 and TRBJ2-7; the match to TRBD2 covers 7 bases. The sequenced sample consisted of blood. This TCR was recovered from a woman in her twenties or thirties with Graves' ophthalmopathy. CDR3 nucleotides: TGCAGTGCCACCCTACCCGGGGGGATCCCCTACGAGCAGTACTTC. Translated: CSATLPGGIPYEQYF.